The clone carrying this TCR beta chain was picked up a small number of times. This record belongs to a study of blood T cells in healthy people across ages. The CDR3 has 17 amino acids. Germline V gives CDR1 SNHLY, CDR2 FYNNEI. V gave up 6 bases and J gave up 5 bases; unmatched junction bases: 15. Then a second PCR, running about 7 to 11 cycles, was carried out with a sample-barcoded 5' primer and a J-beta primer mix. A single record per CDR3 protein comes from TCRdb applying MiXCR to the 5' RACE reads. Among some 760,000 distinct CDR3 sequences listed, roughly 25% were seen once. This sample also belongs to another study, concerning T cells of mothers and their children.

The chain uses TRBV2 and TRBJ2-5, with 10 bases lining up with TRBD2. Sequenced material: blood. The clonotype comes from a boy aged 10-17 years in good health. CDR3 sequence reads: CASSDNDLAGGGETQYF. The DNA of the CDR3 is TGTGCCAGCAGCGATAACGACTTAGCGGGAGGTGGGGAGACCCAGTACTTC.